This T cell receptor (beta chain) derives from a study of shared clonotypes between healthy human individuals. General study findings and limits: It was only blood that was sampled, and tissue repertoires likely differ.

Within Nashville, Tennessee resided all donors, each a Caucasian adult. Comment on this clone: Its antigen is currently unknown.

The authors ran unsorted PBMC replicate PCRs on around 270 ng DNA, tens of thousands of T cell genomes. As processed by the authors: Junction-only immunoSEQ data arrived without quality scores, meaning filtering differed. Repertoires were generated with immunoSEQ multiplex PCR, while TCRdb's copy carries only in-frame clones and drops some. From that table come the V and J calls and clone size; the DNA was used to work out D and trimming. The repertoire holds 400,000 to 500,000 clones, with 70% to 80% as singletons. CDR3 length equals 17 residues. CDR1 is LNHDA and CDR2 is SQIVND in the germline V gene (reference sequence). V gave up 3 bases and J gave up 0 bases; unmatched junction bases: 6.

The sequenced sample was PBMCs. The V and J genes are TRBV19 and TRBJ2-3, with 10 bases identical to TRBD1. The clonotype comes from a woman aged 40 to 50 in good health. Some clones in this sample may be carry-over from other donors' samples. The CDR3, as DNA: TGTGCCAGTAGTATGGGACAGGGGCCGACTAGCACAGATACGCAGTATTTT. The encoded protein is CASSMGQGPTSTDTQYF.